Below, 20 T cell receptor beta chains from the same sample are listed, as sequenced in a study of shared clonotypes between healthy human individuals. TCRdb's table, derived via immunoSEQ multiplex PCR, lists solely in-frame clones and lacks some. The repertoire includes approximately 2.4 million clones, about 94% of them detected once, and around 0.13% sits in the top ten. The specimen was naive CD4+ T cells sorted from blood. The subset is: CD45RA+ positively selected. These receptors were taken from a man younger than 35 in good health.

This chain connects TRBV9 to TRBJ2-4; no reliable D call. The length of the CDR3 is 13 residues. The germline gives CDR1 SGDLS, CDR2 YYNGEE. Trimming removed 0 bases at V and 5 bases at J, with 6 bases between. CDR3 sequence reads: CASSVAGQNIQYF. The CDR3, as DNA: TGTGCCAGCAGCGTAGCCGGACAAAACATTCAGTACTTC.

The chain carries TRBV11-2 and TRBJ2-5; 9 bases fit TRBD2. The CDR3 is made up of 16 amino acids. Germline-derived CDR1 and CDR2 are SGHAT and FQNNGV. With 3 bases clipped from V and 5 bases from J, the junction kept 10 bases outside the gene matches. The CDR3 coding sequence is TGTGCCAGCAGCTTGGAAGGGCGGGGGGGCCTGGAGACCCAGTACTTC. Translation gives CASSLEGRGGLETQYF.

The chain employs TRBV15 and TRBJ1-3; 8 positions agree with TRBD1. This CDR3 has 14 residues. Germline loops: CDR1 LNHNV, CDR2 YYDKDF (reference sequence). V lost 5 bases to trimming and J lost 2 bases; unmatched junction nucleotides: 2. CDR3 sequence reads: CATSEQGAGNTIYF. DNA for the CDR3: TGTGCCACCAGCGAACAGGGGGCTGGAAACACCATATATTTT.

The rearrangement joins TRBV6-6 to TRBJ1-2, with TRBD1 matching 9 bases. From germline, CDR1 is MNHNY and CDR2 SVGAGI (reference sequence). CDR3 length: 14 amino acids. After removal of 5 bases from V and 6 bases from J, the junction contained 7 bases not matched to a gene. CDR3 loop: CASSIMGQGNGYTF. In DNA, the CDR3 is TGTGCCAGCAGTATCATGGGACAGGGTAATGGCTACACCTTC.

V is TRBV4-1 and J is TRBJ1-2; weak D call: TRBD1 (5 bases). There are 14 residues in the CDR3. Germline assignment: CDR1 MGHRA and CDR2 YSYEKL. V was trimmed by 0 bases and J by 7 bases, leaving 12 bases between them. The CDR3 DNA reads TGCGCCAGCAGCCAAGATGGGGCCCCGAGTGGCTACACCTTC. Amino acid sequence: CASSQDGAPSGYTF.

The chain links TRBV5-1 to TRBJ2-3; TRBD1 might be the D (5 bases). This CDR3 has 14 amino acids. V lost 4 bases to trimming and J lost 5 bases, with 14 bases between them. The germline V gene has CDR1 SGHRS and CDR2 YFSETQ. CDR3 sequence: CASSGAGIVDTQYF. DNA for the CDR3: TGCGCCAGCAGCGGGGCAGGGATAGTAGATACGCAGTATTTT.

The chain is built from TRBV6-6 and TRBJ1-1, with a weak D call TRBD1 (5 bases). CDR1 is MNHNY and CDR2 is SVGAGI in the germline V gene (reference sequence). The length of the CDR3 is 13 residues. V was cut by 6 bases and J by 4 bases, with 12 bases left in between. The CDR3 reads CASREDRSTEAFF. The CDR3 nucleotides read TGTGCCAGCAGGGAAGACAGATCCACTGAAGCTTTCTTT.

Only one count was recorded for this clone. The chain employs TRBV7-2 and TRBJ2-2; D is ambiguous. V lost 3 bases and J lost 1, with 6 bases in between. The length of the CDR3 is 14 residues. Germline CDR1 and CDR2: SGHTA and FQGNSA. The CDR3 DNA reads TGTGCCAGCAGCTTTATCATGAACACCGGGGAGCTGTTTTTT. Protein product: CASSFIMNTGELFF.

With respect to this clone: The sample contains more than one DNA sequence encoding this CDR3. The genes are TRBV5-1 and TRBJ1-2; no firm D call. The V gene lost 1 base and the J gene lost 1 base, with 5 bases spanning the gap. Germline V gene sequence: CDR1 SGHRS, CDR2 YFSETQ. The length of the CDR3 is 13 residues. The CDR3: CASSLTVNYGYTF. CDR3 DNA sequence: TGCGCCAGCAGCTTGACAGTTAACTATGGCTACACCTTC.

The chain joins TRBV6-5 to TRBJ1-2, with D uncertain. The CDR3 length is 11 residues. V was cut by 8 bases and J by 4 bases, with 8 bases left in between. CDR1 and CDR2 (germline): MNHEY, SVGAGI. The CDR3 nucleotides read TGTGCCAGCCGTACTTTCTATGGCTACACCTTC. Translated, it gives CASRTFYGYTF.

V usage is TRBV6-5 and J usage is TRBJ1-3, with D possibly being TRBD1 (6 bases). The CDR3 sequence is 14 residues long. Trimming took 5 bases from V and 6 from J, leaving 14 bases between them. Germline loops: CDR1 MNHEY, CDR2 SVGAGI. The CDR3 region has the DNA TGTGCCAGCAGTACCGGGACAACCGAAAACACCATATATTTT. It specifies CASSTGTTENTIYF.

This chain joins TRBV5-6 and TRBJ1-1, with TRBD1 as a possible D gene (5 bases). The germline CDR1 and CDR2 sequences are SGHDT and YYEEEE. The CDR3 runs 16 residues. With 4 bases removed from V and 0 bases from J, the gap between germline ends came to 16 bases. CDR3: CASSPSRGRMNTEAFF. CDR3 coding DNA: TGTGCCAGCAGCCCGTCACGGGGCCGAATGAACACTGAAGCTTTCTTT.

For the CDR3, the DNA is TGTGCCAGCAGGCGTACAGGGGGCTACGAGCAGTACTTC. This encodes CASRRTGGYEQYF. The V call is TRBV7-2, the J call TRBJ2-7, with 8 bases that match TRBD1. In germline, CDR1 is SGHTA, CDR2 FQGNSA. The V segment lost 6 bases and the J segment 3 bases; nucleotides outside the gene matches: 4. The CDR3 runs 13 residues.

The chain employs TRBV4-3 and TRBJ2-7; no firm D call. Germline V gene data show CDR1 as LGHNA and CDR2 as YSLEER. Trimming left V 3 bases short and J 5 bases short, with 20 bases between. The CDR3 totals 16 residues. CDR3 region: CASSHSVRALRDEQYF. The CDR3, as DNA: TGCGCCAGCAGCCACAGTGTACGGGCACTTAGGGACGAGCAGTACTTC.

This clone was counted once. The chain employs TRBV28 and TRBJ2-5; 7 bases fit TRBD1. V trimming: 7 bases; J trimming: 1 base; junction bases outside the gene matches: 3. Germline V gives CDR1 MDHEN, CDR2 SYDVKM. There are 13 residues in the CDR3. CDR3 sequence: CASTGTVQETQYF. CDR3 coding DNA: TGTGCCAGCACCGGGACAGTCCAAGAGACCCAGTACTTC.

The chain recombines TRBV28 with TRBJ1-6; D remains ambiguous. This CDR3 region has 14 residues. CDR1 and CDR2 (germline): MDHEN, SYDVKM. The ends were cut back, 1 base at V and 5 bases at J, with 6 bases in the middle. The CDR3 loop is CASSLSGNNSPLHF. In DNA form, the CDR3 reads TGTGCCAGCAGTTTATCCGGAAATAATTCACCCCTCCACTTT.

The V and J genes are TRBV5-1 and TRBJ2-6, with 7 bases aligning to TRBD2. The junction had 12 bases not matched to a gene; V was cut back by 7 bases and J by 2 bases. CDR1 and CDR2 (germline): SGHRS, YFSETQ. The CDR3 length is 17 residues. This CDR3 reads CASAPTSRGPGANVLTF. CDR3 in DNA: TGCGCCAGCGCTCCGACTAGCAGAGGCCCTGGGGCCAACGTCCTGACTTTC.

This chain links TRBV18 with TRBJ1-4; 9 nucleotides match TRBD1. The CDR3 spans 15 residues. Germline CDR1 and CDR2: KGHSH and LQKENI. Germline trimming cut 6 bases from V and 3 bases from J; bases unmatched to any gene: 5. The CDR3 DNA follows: TGTGCCAGCTCGGCCGACAGGGGGGCTAATGAAAAACTGTTTTTT. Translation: CASSADRGANEKLFF.

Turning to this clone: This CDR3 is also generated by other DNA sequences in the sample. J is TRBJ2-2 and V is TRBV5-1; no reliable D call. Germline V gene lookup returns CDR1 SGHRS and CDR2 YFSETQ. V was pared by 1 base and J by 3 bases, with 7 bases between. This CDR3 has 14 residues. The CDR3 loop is CASSLNADTGELFF. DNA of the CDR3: TGCGCCAGCAGCTTGAATGCAGACACCGGGGAGCTGTTTTTT.

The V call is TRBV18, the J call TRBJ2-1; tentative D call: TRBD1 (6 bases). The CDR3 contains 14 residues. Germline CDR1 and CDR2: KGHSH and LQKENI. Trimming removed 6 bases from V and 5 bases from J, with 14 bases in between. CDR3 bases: TGTGCCAGCTCCCACCGGGACAAAAACAATGAGCAGTTCTTC. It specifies CASSHRDKNNEQFF.